The 27 T cell receptor beta chains given below trace back to one sample, sequenced in a study of blood T cell repertoires in COVID-19. The method was immunoSEQ multiplex PCR; TCRdb's version includes in-frame clones alone and lacks a portion of them. Among roughly 21,000 clones, roughly 80% were seen once, and the ten largest hold roughly 7%. Sequenced: peripheral blood. The receptors were sampled from a human donor in a cohort sampled during active COVID-19.

The chain recombines TRBV19 with TRBJ2-3; no firm D call. Trimming pared 3 bases from V and 2 bases from J, leaving 9 bases between. This CDR3 is 14 amino acids long. Germline CDR1 and CDR2: LNHDA and SQIVND (reference sequence). The CDR3 protein is CASSMTMVTDTQYF. The CDR3 bases are TGTGCCAGTAGTATGACAATGGTCACAGATACGCAGTATTTT.

The chain carries TRBV3-1 (or the pseudogene TRBV3-2) and TRBJ2-2; a possible D gene is TRBD2 (5 bases). The CDR3 is 16 amino acids. V lost 1 base, J lost 1 base, and 10 bases lay in between. Germline CDR1 LGHDT, CDR2 YNNKEL (reference sequence). The CDR3 sequence is CASSQGPAVNTGELFF. CDR3 nucleotides: TGTGCCAGCAGCCAAGGTCCAGCGGTGAACACCGGGGAGCTGTTTTTT.

The chain is built from TRBV30 and TRBJ1-2, with a weak D call TRBD1 (6 bases). The CDR3 has 14 residues. Trimming cost V 0 bases and J 12 bases, with 20 bases left between them. Germline-derived CDR1 and CDR2 are GTSNPN and SVGIG (reference sequence). CDR3 in amino acids: CAWSVQHASGVHTF. CDR3 nucleotides: TGTGCCTGGAGTGTTCAACATGCGTCAGGGGTTCACACCTTC. Drawing the rest from reference TRBV30 and TRBJ1-2, the complete variable domain is SQTIHQWPATLVQPVGSPLSLECTVEGTSNPNLYWYRQAAGRGLQLLFYSVGIGQISSEVPQNLSASRPQDRQFILSSKKLLLSDSGFYLCAWSVQHASGVHTFGSGTRLTVV.

This chain links TRBV28 with TRBJ1-2; D is possibly TRBD1 (6 bases). With 3 bases removed from V and 8 bases from J, the gap between germline ends came to 10 bases. From germline, CDR1 is MDHEN and CDR2 SYDVKM. The CDR3 covers 12 residues. CDR3 bases: TGTGCCAGCAGTTTGTTAGGGGGAGGCTACACCTTC. As protein: CASSLLGGGYTF.

The chain is built from TRBV15 and TRBJ2-3, with D tentatively TRBD1 (5 bases). The CDR3 sequence is 15 residues long. CDR1 and CDR2 from the germline V gene are LNHNV and YYDKDF (reference sequence). V shed 0 bases and J shed 9 bases, with 16 bases lying between them. The chain's CDR3 is CATSRDISGKATQYF. The CDR3 DNA reads as TGTGCCACCAGCAGAGATATCTCAGGGAAGGCCACGCAGTATTTT.

The chain couples TRBV5-5 to TRBJ1-2; D remains ambiguous. CDR1 and CDR2 (germline): SGHKS, YYEKEE (reference sequence). This CDR3 is built from 13 residues. The V gene lost 1 base and the J gene lost 8 bases, with 12 bases spanning the gap. CDR3 sequence reads: CASSLTRTMGYTF. CDR3 coding DNA: TGTGCCAGCAGCTTGACTAGGACTATGGGCTACACCTTC.

This clone was counted only a few times. CDR3 sequence reads: CASNPGGDTDTQYF. DNA for the CDR3: TGCGCCAGCAACCCGGGGGGGGACACAGATACGCAGTATTTT. The chain joins TRBV5-1 to TRBJ2-3; TRBD2 aligns across 8 bases. The CDR3 spans 14 residues. Trimming took 6 bases from V and 2 from J; bases not matched to a gene: 5. Germline CDR1 and CDR2: SGHRS and YFSETQ.

In this sample, this clone turned up a few times. The rearrangement uses TRBV4-1 and TRBJ1-2; D might be TRBD1 (6 bases). Germline CDR1 reads MGHRA; CDR2 reads YSYEKL. Trimming removed 3 bases at V and 7 bases at J, with 21 bases between. CDR3 length: 16 amino acids. The CDR3 sequence: CASSQTGQSLSSGYTF. The CDR3 region has the DNA TGCGCCAGCAGCCAGACAGGACAGAGTCTTTCTTCTGGCTACACCTTC.

The V call is TRBV5-4, the J call TRBJ1-3, with 10 bases aligning to TRBD1. Trimming removed 4 bases from V and 0 bases from J; junction bases left unmatched: 7. The CDR3 covers 17 residues. Germline V lookup: CDR1 SGHNT, CDR2 YYREEE (reference sequence). The CDR3 sequence: CASSTGQGVISGNTIYF. Written as DNA, the CDR3 is TGTGCCAGCAGCACCGGACAGGGGGTGATCTCTGGAAACACCATATATTTT.

The rearrangement links TRBV19 to TRBJ1-2; D gene unclear. This CDR3 has 15 amino acids. Germline assignment: CDR1 LNHDA and CDR2 SQIVND (reference sequence). V was trimmed by 7 bases and J by 4 bases, leaving 19 bases between them. CDR3 DNA: TGTGCCAGTACCTACCAGTGGGCGGGCCCCTATGGCTACACCTTC. It yields the protein CASTYQWAGPYGYTF.

The chain has TRBV21-1 and TRBJ1-4; TRBD1, the D gene given by the table, was not confirmed from the DNA. TRBV21-1 is marked as a pseudogene. This CDR3 comprises 21 residues. The chain's CDR3 is CASSKRALHKAYRGQGEKLFF. CDR3 sequence (DNA): TGTGCCAGCAGCAAAAGGGCCCTCCACAAGGCCTACAGGGGTCAGGGTGAAAAACTGTTTTTT.

The chain is built from TRBV9 and TRBJ1-4; D unclear. V gave up 4 bases and J gave up 8 bases, with 24 bases separating them. The germline V gene encodes CDR1 SGDLS and CDR2 YYNGEE. The CDR3 contains 17 residues. CDR3 in amino acids: CASSPRGSPPTLEKLFF. Written as DNA, the CDR3 is TGTGCCAGCAGCCCCCGAGGGTCCCCCCCGACGTTAGAAAAACTGTTTTTT.

The genes are TRBV6-5 and TRBJ1-1, with D possibly TRBD1 on 5 matching bases. Germline V gene lookup returns CDR1 MNHEY and CDR2 SVGAGI. Trimming shortened V by 2 bases and J by 4 bases, and 11 bases separated the two germline ends. The CDR3 loop spans 14 amino acids. In nucleotides, the CDR3 is TGTGCCAGCAGTTACACAGACACAGGCACTGAAGCTTTCTTT. This gives the protein CASSYTDTGTEAFF.

The CDR3 bases are TGTGCCAGCAGCTTGGCTAGCGGGGGGGCGTACGAGCAGTACTTC. Its translation: CASSLASGGAYEQYF. This chain connects TRBV5-6 to TRBJ2-7, with 12 bases fitting TRBD2. Germline loops: CDR1 SGHDT, CDR2 YYEEEE. This CDR3 spans 15 amino acids. The V gene end was trimmed by 0 bases and the J gene end by 4 bases; junction bases not matched to a gene: 2. Combining the CDR3 with reference TRBV5-6 and TRBJ2-7 gives the whole variable domain DAGVTQSPTHLIKTRGQQVTLRCSPKSGHDTVSWYQQALGQGPQFIFQYYEEEERQRGNFPDRFSGHQFPNYSSELNVNALLLGDSALYLCASSLASGGAYEQYFGPGTRLTVT.

The rearrangement joins TRBV19 to TRBJ1-2; D may be TRBD1 (5 bases). The germline V gene encodes CDR1 LNHDA and CDR2 SQIVND (reference sequence). The V gene lost 5 bases and the J gene lost 4 bases, with 14 bases spanning the gap. The CDR3 runs 14 residues. The CDR3 DNA is TGTGCCAGTAGTCAGGGAAGTGTTAGCTATGGCTACACCTTC. Residues: CASSQGSVSYGYTF. The variable domain in full, completed from reference TRBV19 and TRBJ1-2, reads DGGITQSPKYLFRKEGQNVTLSCEQNLNHDAMYWYRQDPGQGLRLIYYSQIVNDFQKGDIAEGYSVSREKKESFPLTVTSAQKNPTAFYLCASSQGSVSYGYTFGSGTRLTVV.

This rearrangement joins TRBV19 to TRBJ1-1; 9 bases match TRBD1. The CDR3 sequence is 14 residues long. Germline values: CDR1 LNHDA, CDR2 SQIVND (reference sequence). V dropped 3 bases and J dropped 5; count of bases not matched to a gene: 4. The CDR3 loop reads CASSIGTGNTEAFF. CDR3 in DNA: TGTGCCAGTAGTATCGGGACAGGGAATACTGAAGCTTTCTTT. Using reference TRBV19 and TRBJ1-1 for the parts outside the CDR3, the full variable domain is DGGITQSPKYLFRKEGQNVTLSCEQNLNHDAMYWYRQDPGQGLRLIYYSQIVNDFQKGDIAEGYSVSREKKESFPLTVTSAQKNPTAFYLCASSIGTGNTEAFFGQGTRLTVV.

This chain links TRBV7-2 with TRBJ2-3; 9 nucleotides match TRBD2. The germline V gene has CDR1 SGHTA and CDR2 FQGNSA. The CDR3 has 17 amino acids. With 1 base clipped from V and 1 base from J, the junction kept 6 bases outside the gene matches. The CDR3 sequence is CASSLDRLAGRTDTQYF. The CDR3 coding sequence is TGTGCCAGCAGCTTAGACCGGCTAGCGGGGCGCACAGATACGCAGTATTTT.

This chain joins TRBV6-5 and TRBJ2-7; TRBD1 is a possible D gene (6 bases). Germline values: CDR1 MNHEY, CDR2 SVGAGI. V lost 4 bases to trimming and J lost 2 bases, with 12 bases between them. The CDR3 loop spans 14 amino acids. The CDR3 coding sequence is TGTGCCAGCAGTTCCGGACAGCTAGCCTACGAGCAGTACTTC. Protein sequence: CASSSGQLAYEQYF.

This clone was picked up one time. This chain joins TRBV3-1 (or the pseudogene TRBV3-2) and TRBJ1-1; D unresolved. V was pared by 1 base and J by 0 bases, with 9 bases between. Germline V gene sequence: CDR1 LGHDT, CDR2 YNNKEL (reference sequence). The CDR3 contains 15 residues. In DNA, the CDR3 is TGTGCCAGCAGCCAAGCAGGAATCTTGAACACTGAAGCTTTCTTT. As protein: CASSQAGILNTEAFF.

This clone was detected once. This chain uses TRBV30 with TRBJ2-1, with 9 nucleotides matching TRBD2. The CDR3 consists of 14 residues. Germline V gene data show CDR1 as GTSNPN and CDR2 as SVGIG (reference sequence). J gave up 10 bases and V 0 bases, and 7 bases lay outside the gene matches. The CDR3 reads CAWSVFLAGNEQFF. Written as DNA, the CDR3 is TGTGCCTGGAGTGTATTCCTAGCGGGGAACGAGCAGTTCTTC.

The rearrangement joins TRBV28 to TRBJ1-5, with TRBD1 matching 8 bases. The CDR3 sequence is 16 residues long. Germline loops: CDR1 MDHEN, CDR2 SYDVKM. The V and J ends lost 6 bases and 2 bases, in that order; junction bases with no gene match: 9. The CDR3 is CASSRIGQGGNQPQHF. In DNA, the CDR3 is TGTGCCAGCAGCCGAATAGGACAGGGTGGCAATCAGCCCCAGCATTTT.

The genes are TRBV7-9 and TRBJ2-7, with D unclear. CDR3 size: 15 residues. Germline V gene sequence: CDR1 SEHNR, CDR2 FQNEAQ (reference sequence). The V end was cut by 0 bases, the J end by 5 bases, with 14 bases between. The CDR3: CASSLALGRLNEQYF. As DNA, the CDR3 is TGTGCCAGCAGCTTAGCATTAGGCAGGCTCAACGAGCAGTACTTC.

The chain employs TRBV19 and TRBJ1-1; 9 nucleotides line up with TRBD1. Trimming removed 1 base from V and 5 bases from J; junction bases left unmatched: 8. The germline V gene has CDR1 LNHDA and CDR2 SQIVND (reference sequence). This CDR3 spans 16 amino acids. The CDR3 bases are TGTGCCAGTAGTATAGCGCCGGGACAGGGTGTTACTGAAGCTTTCTTT. Translation gives CASSIAPGQGVTEAFF.

The rearrangement joins TRBV6-2 or TRBV6-3 to TRBJ2-1, with D possibly TRBD2 on 6 matching bases. CDR3 length: 14 amino acids. Between the trimmed V and J ends, which lost 4 bases and 0 bases, there was a span of 7 bases. In germline, CDR1 is MNHEY, CDR2 SVGEGT. The CDR3 loop reads CASSFGGSYNEQFF. The DNA for the CDR3 is TGTGCCAGCAGTTTCGGGGGCTCCTACAATGAGCAGTTCTTC.

The chain is built from TRBV7-2 and TRBJ1-5, with 8 bases lining up with TRBD1. Germline CDR1 and CDR2: SGHTA and FQGNSA. The V gene end was trimmed by 2 bases and the J gene end by 3 bases; junction bases not matched to a gene: 6. CDR3 size: 16 residues. The chain's CDR3 is CASSLRDRGYNQPQHF. The CDR3 coding sequence is TGTGCCAGCAGCTTAAGAGACAGGGGATACAATCAGCCCCAGCATTTT.

As to this clone: One junction end does not reproduce the germline sequence, and a read error may be involved. The chain combines TRBV7-2 with TRBJ1-5, with 7 bases aligning to TRBD1. The CDR3 contains 13 residues. Per the germline V gene, CDR1 is SGHTA and CDR2 is FQGNSA. Here the CDR3 reads CASTMTLTGSLNF. CDR3 in DNA: TGTGCCAGCACCATGACATTGACAGGGAGTTTGAATTTT.

V and J are TRBV4-3 and TRBJ1-2; D is undetermined. Germline V gene data show CDR1 as LGHNA and CDR2 as YSLEER. The CDR3 length is 12 residues. Trimming pared 11 bases from V and 4 bases from J, leaving 14 bases between. This chain's CDR3 is CAEGSGGYGYTF. CDR3 coding DNA: TGCGCCGAGGGTAGTGGTGGCTATGGCTACACCTTC.